Listed here are 24 T cell receptor beta chains from one sample, sequenced in a study of T cell responses to AZD1222 COVID-19 vaccine. Here immunoSEQ multiplex PCR was the method, and the copy in TCRdb shows in-frame clones only, minus some. The sample carries 250,000 or so clones, over 85% recorded once. The input for sequencing was peripheral blood, taken on day 0 of AZD1222 vaccination. These receptors were collected from an adult in good health.

The chain joins TRBV9 to TRBJ2-2; 10 nucleotides line up with TRBD1. Germline CDR1 is SGDLS and CDR2 is YYNGEE. V shed 0 bases and J 2 bases; nucleotides not matched to a gene: 4. CDR3 size: 17 residues. CDR3 sequence reads: CASSVAGTGANTGELFF. The CDR3 DNA reads as TGTGCCAGCAGCGTAGCCGGGACAGGGGCCAACACCGGGGAGCTGTTTTTT.

The genes are TRBV28 and TRBJ2-1, with 11 bases that match TRBD2. The CDR3 runs 17 residues. Germline lookup yields CDR1 MDHEN and CDR2 SYDVKM. With V trimmed by 3 bases and J by 14 bases, 18 bases remained unmatched. DNA of the CDR3: TGTGCCAGCAGTTTGAGGGCAGGAGTAAGGGTAGCGGGAGGGGAGTTCTTC. Translated: CASSLRAGVRVAGGEFF.

CDR3 bases: TGCAGTGGCGACCCCAACACTGAAGCTTTCTTT. It encodes CSGDPNTEAFF. The rearrangement joins TRBV20-1 to TRBJ1-1; D unclear. Trimming took 7 bases from V and 2 from J, leaving 8 bases between them. The CDR3 length is 11 residues. From germline, CDR1 is DFQATT and CDR2 SNEGSKA (reference sequence).

V usage is TRBV3-1 (or the pseudogene TRBV3-2) and J usage is TRBJ1-2; a weak D match, TRBD1 (5 bases). The V and J ends lost 0 bases and 9 bases respectively, with 8 bases between them. This CDR3 spans 12 amino acids. CDR1 is LGHDT and CDR2 is YNNKEL in the germline V gene (reference sequence). The CDR3 coding sequence is TGTGCCAGCAGCCAAGACAGGGAACGCTACACCTTC. It codes for CASSQDRERYTF.

This clone was seen a single time. V usage is TRBV5-6 and J usage is TRBJ2-2; 7 bases are shared with TRBD2. Trimming cost V 2 bases and J 2 bases; bases outside gene matches: 6. Germline V gene lookup returns CDR1 SGHDT and CDR2 YYEEEE. This CDR3 comprises 16 residues. The CDR3 DNA reads TGTGCCAGCAGCTTTTGGGCTAGCGGAAACACCGGGGAGCTGTTTTTT. Encoded protein: CASSFWASGNTGELFF.

V and J are TRBV5-1 and TRBJ1-3; D gene ambiguous. There are 15 residues in the CDR3. Germline-derived CDR1 and CDR2 are SGHRS and YFSETQ. Trimming stripped 0 bases from V and 8 bases from J, with 15 bases between. In DNA form, the CDR3 reads TGCGCCAGCAGCTTGGTCTCCCCGCTTAGGGACACCATATATTTT. Translated: CASSLVSPLRDTIYF.

The rearrangement uses TRBV7-2 and TRBJ2-5; the D gene is possibly TRBD2 (6 bases). V was cut by 2 bases and J by 4 bases, with 11 bases left in between. Germline V gives CDR1 SGHTA, CDR2 FQGNSA. This CDR3 region has 14 residues. The CDR3 protein is CASSLSGGIETQYF. The DNA for the CDR3 is TGTGCCAGCAGCTTATCCGGGGGAATAGAGACCCAGTACTTC.

The genes are TRBV9 and TRBJ1-4; possibly TRBD1 for D (6 bases). Trimming shortened V by 5 bases and J by 0 bases, and 14 bases separated the two germline ends. The CDR3 consists of 16 residues. Per germline, CDR1 SGDLS and CDR2 YYNGEE. CDR3 amino acids: CASSYGQSTTNEKLFF. CDR3 nucleotides: TGTGCCAGCAGTTATGGACAGAGCACAACTAATGAAAAACTGTTTTTT.

This clone was observed a handful of times. V is TRBV29-1 and J is TRBJ1-3, with a weak D call TRBD1 (5 bases). Germline loops: CDR1 SQVTM, CDR2 ANQGSEA. This CDR3 contains 14 residues. V lost 2 bases, J lost 2 bases, and 10 bases lay in between. CDR3 sequence reads: CSVEPTGAGNTIYF. The CDR3 coding sequence is TGCAGCGTTGAACCGACGGGGGCTGGAAACACCATATATTTT.

The V and J genes are TRBV9 and TRBJ2-2, with TRBD2 as a possible D gene (6 bases). V was clipped by 3 bases and J by 7 bases, with 7 bases between them. The CDR3 runs 12 residues. Per germline, CDR1 SGDLS and CDR2 YYNGEE. In DNA, the CDR3 is TGTGCCAGCAGCGCTAGCGTCGGGGAGCTGTTTTTT. Protein: CASSASVGELFF.

The gene calls are TRBV2 and TRBJ1-2, with unresolved D. The germline V gene encodes CDR1 SNHLY and CDR2 FYNNEI. Trimming left V 6 bases short and J 1 base short, with 12 bases between. This CDR3 region has 14 residues. CDR3 bases: TGTGCCAGCAGGCCCGAAAGAGTTAACTATGGCTACACCTTC. Translated, it gives CASRPERVNYGYTF.

This rearrangement joins TRBV24-1 to TRBJ2-3; 8 bases agree with TRBD2. J lost 6 bases, V lost 9 bases, and 4 bases had no gene match. This CDR3 region has 12 residues. CDR1 and CDR2 from the germline V gene are KGHDR and SFDVKD. This CDR3 reads CATAGGGDTQYF. The CDR3 region has the DNA TGTGCCACCGCCGGGGGGGGTGATACGCAGTATTTT.

V is TRBV4-1 and J is TRBJ1-1; no firm D call. Per germline, CDR1 MGHRA and CDR2 YSYEKL. The CDR3 totals 13 residues. V lost 5 bases and J 7 bases, leaving 14 bases between the germline ends. CDR3 region: CASSYKAPNEAFF. The CDR3 region has the DNA TGCGCCAGCAGCTACAAAGCGCCGAATGAAGCTTTCTTT.

This chain uses TRBV28 with TRBJ2-7; unclear D gene. Trimming removed 3 bases at V and 0 bases at J, with 9 bases between. This CDR3 comprises 14 residues. Germline V CDR1 and CDR2: MDHEN, SYDVKM. The CDR3 protein is CASSFVGSSYEQYF. As DNA, the CDR3 is TGTGCCAGCAGTTTTGTAGGCAGCTCCTACGAGCAGTACTTC.

The rearrangement uses TRBV25-1 and TRBJ2-6; possible D gene TRBD1, 6 bases. With 6 bases removed from V and 1 base from J, the gap between germline ends came to 13 bases. Germline V lookup: CDR1 MGHDK, CDR2 SYGVNS. This CDR3 is built from 16 residues. In nucleotides, the CDR3 is TGTGCCAGCAGCCGACCAGGGGCTTCTGGGGCCAACGTCCTGACTTTC. It translates to CASSRPGASGANVLTF.

This chain connects TRBV3-1 (or the pseudogene TRBV3-2) to TRBJ2-2; no reliable D call. Trimming stripped 0 bases from V and 4 bases from J, with 12 bases between. The CDR3 is 16 residues long. Germline V gene lookup returns CDR1 LGHDT and CDR2 YNNKEL (reference sequence). CDR3 region: CASSQDDVRITGELFF. CDR3 coding DNA: TGTGCCAGCAGCCAAGACGACGTCCGGATCACCGGGGAGCTGTTTTTT.

The rearrangement joins TRBV9 to TRBJ2-1; D unresolved. Germline V gene sequence: CDR1 SGDLS, CDR2 YYNGEE. This CDR3 contains 16 residues. Trimming shortened V by 0 bases and J by 3 bases, and 13 bases separated the two germline ends. CDR3 in DNA: TGTGCCAGCAGCGTAGGAGGTCAGGACCTCTACAATGAGCAGTTCTTC. Its protein product is CASSVGGQDLYNEQFF.

This clone was detected only a few times. This chain connects TRBV6-6 to TRBJ2-5; 8 nucleotides match TRBD2. The germline V gene has CDR1 MNHNY and CDR2 SVGAGI (reference sequence). This CDR3 comprises 14 residues. Trimming cost V 6 bases and J 7 bases; bases outside gene matches: 10. The CDR3 spells CASRPGLAWGTQYF. In DNA form, the CDR3 reads TGTGCCAGCAGGCCTGGACTAGCATGGGGGACCCAGTACTTC.

The V gene is TRBV2, the J gene TRBJ2-1; 12 bases match TRBD2. The CDR3 spans 13 residues. J gave up 10 bases and V 5 bases, and 3 bases lay outside the gene matches. In germline, CDR1 is SNHLY, CDR2 FYNNEI. The CDR3 region is CASSTGLAGEQFF. For the CDR3, the DNA is TGTGCCAGCAGTACTGGACTAGCGGGAGAGCAGTTCTTC.

The chain is built from TRBV30 and TRBJ1-1, with D tentatively TRBD1 (6 bases). CDR3 length: 12 residues. With 4 bases removed from V and 4 bases from J, the gap between germline ends came to 10 bases. From germline, CDR1 is GTSNPN and CDR2 SVGIG (reference sequence). The DNA for the CDR3 is TGTGCCTGGAAGGGAGGGGGCACTGAAGCTTTCTTT. This translates into CAWKGGGTEAFF.

This clone was observed once. The rearrangement links TRBV29-1 to TRBJ1-5; D might be TRBD1 (5 bases). The length of the CDR3 is 16 residues. Trimming shortened V by 7 bases and J by 6 bases, and 25 bases separated the two germline ends. The germline gives CDR1 SQVTM, CDR2 ANQGSEA. CDR3 amino acids: CSATVGRGGMGQPQHF. CDR3 sequence (DNA): TGCAGCGCCACCGTGGGTCGCGGGGGGATGGGTCAGCCCCAGCATTTT.

The chain uses TRBV9 and TRBJ2-1, with D unclear. The V end was cut by 0 bases, the J end by 6 bases, with 10 bases between. The CDR3 is 14 amino acids. The V gene's germline CDR1 is SGDLS and CDR2 YYNGEE. The CDR3 DNA reads TGTGCCAGCAGCGTAGGAGGCCTCTCCAATGAGCAGTTCTTC. This codes for CASSVGGLSNEQFF.

This chain's CDR3 is CASSYGTGGSYEQYF. In DNA, the CDR3 is TGTGCCAGCAGCTACGGCACAGGTGGAAGCTACGAGCAGTACTTC. V gene TRBV5-4 combines with J gene TRBJ2-7, with D possibly matching TRBD1 (5 bases). Germline CDR1 is SGHNT and CDR2 is YYREEE (reference sequence). The CDR3 is 15 amino acids. Trimming cost V 3 bases and J 3 bases, with 16 bases left between them. Looking up the rest from reference TRBV5-4 and TRBJ2-7 gives the full variable domain: ETGVTQSPTHLIKTRGQQVTLRCSSQSGHNTVSWYQQALGQGPQFIFQYYREEENGRGNFPPRFSGLQFPNYSSELNVNALELDDSALYLCASSYGTGGSYEQYFGPGTRLTVT.

V gene TRBV28 combines with J gene TRBJ1-4; possibly TRBD1 for D (5 bases). The CDR3 consists of 13 residues. The germline gives CDR1 MDHEN, CDR2 SYDVKM. V lost 7 bases and J 4 bases, leaving 10 bases between the germline ends. For the CDR3, the DNA is TGTGCCAGCATTCGAGGGGTTAATGAAAAACTGTTTTTT. Translation: CASIRGVNEKLFF.